The T cell receptor (beta chain) described here comes from a study of cytomegalovirus exposure and HLA in healthy donors. Broader study findings: In an earlier analysis, about 87% or about 30%: the productive usage of most TCR beta V segments. A later analysis by the authors found several of the most significant clusters apparently linked to common viral pathogens. Later analysis suggested most CMV-associated TCR beta chains were HLA-restricted.

On this clone itself: The antigen is not known.

The PCR ran on 60 Vbeta and 13 Jbeta primers. The table came from immunoSEQ multiplex PCR; TCRdb's copy has only in-frame clones and leaves some out. The sample yields about 82,000 clones, about 77% seen once. With 6 bases clipped from V and 4 bases from J, the junction kept 11 bases outside the gene matches. The CDR3 is 16 residues long. Per germline, CDR1 SGHTA and CDR2 FQGNSA. The rearrangement joins TRBV7-2 to TRBJ1-4; 7 bases are shared with TRBD1. The TCR sequence derives from a man in his fifties in good health and CMV-seronegative. The sample was PBMCs. CDR3 bases: TGTGCCAGCAGTCCTCATCCGGGACAGAGTAATGAAAAACTGTTTTTT. Protein: CASSPHPGQSNEKLFF.